A single sample is the source of the 28 T cell receptor beta chains below, sequenced in a study of blood T cell repertoires in COVID-19. Some clones are missing from TCRdb's copy, which holds only in-frame ones; the method was immunoSEQ multiplex PCR. The sample includes 250,000 or so clones, roughly 86% seen only once; the top ten take approximately 2.5%. Sequenced input: PBMCs or T cells enriched from blood (not recorded which). The receptor source for this set is a woman aged 18 to 35 who had recovered from COVID-19.

This chain links TRBV4-3 with TRBJ2-1; 9 nucleotides agree with TRBD2. The CDR3 runs to 16 residues. The germline CDR1 and CDR2 sequences are LGHNA and YSLEER. The junction had 9 bases not matched to a gene; V was cut back by 0 bases and J by 9 bases. CDR3 nucleotide sequence: TGCGCCAGCAGCCAAGATTGGCTAGCGGGGACTGGTGAGCAGTTCTTC. It encodes CASSQDWLAGTGEQFF.

The chain is built from TRBV24-1 and TRBJ2-1, with D perhaps TRBD2 (5 bases). The CDR3 consists of 16 residues. Germline lookup yields CDR1 KGHDR and CDR2 SFDVKD. Trimming pared 1 base from V and 12 bases from J, leaving 21 bases between. Written as DNA, the CDR3 is TGTGCCACCAGTGATTTAGCGGCGGGTGGACTTCATGGGCAGTTCTTC. It encodes CATSDLAAGGLHGQFF.

The chain carries TRBV23-1 and TRBJ1-1, with a tentative D call TRBD1 (5 bases). TRBV23-1 is given ORF status, its function remaining uncertain. The CDR3 contains 11 residues. V shed 7 bases and J shed 5 bases, with 8 bases lying between them. The chain's CDR3 is CASKRGTEAFF. DNA of the CDR3: TGCGCCAGCAAGCGGGGGACTGAAGCTTTCTTT.

This chain connects TRBV28 to TRBJ1-4; a weak D match, TRBD1 (5 bases). Germline V lookup: CDR1 MDHEN, CDR2 SYDVKM. The CDR3 is 15 amino acids. Trimming removed 4 bases at V and 2 bases at J, with 11 bases between. CDR3 sequence (DNA): TGTGCCAGCAGTTACAGGAGGGATACTAATGAAAAACTGTTTTTT. The encoded protein is CASSYRRDTNEKLFF.

J is TRBJ2-7 and V is TRBV5-1; D is perhaps TRBD2 (5 bases). Per the germline V gene, CDR1 is SGHRS and CDR2 is YFSETQ. The ends were cut back, 0 bases at V and 5 bases at J, with 15 bases in the middle. CDR3 size: 15 residues. The CDR3 loop is CASSLVLAPLDEQYF. As DNA, the CDR3 is TGCGCCAGCAGCTTGGTATTAGCGCCTTTGGACGAGCAGTACTTC.

The chain joins TRBV5-3 to TRBJ1-1, with D maybe TRBD1 (6 bases). TRBV5-3 is given ORF status, its function remaining uncertain. CDR3 size: 16 residues. V was shortened by 5 bases and J by 5 bases, with 22 bases between the two germline ends. DNA for the CDR3: TGTGCCAGAAGTCTGGGGGCCTGGTCGTCGGAAACTGAAGCTTTCTTT. As protein: CARSLGAWSSETEAFF.

The chain couples TRBV7-9 to TRBJ2-3; 8 bases are a match to TRBD1. Trimming cost V 1 base and J 5 bases; bases outside gene matches: 5. This CDR3 comprises 15 residues. CDR1 is SEHNR, CDR2 FQNEAQ, per germline (reference sequence). CDR3 DNA: TGTGCCAGCAGCTTAGGGCAGGGGGCAGGAGATACGCAGTATTTT. Its translation is CASSLGQGAGDTQYF.

The chain carries TRBV27 and TRBJ2-7, with D possibly being TRBD2 (6 bases). V shed 5 bases and J shed 3 bases, with 17 bases lying between them. CDR3 size: 15 residues. Germline V lookup: CDR1 MNHEY, CDR2 SMNVEV (reference sequence). The CDR3 sequence is CASSARDFTLYEQYF. CDR3 DNA: TGTGCCAGCAGTGCCCGGGACTTTACCCTCTACGAGCAGTACTTC.

This rearrangement joins TRBV10-2 to TRBJ1-5, with 7 bases fitting TRBD1. CDR1 WSHSY and CDR2 SAAADI come from the germline V gene. V was pared by 6 bases and J by 4 bases, with 12 bases of the junction left unmatched. The CDR3 is 16 residues long. Here the CDR3 reads CASSYSGTEINQPQHF. In nucleotides, the CDR3 is TGCGCCAGCAGCTACTCCGGGACAGAAATTAATCAGCCCCAGCATTTT.

The V and J genes are TRBV30 and TRBJ1-1; TRBD1 aligns across 9 bases. With 0 bases clipped from V and 4 bases from J, the junction kept 3 bases outside the gene matches. The germline gives CDR1 GTSNPN, CDR2 SVGIG (reference sequence). The CDR3 totals 14 residues. The CDR3 here is CAWSVGQGSTEAFF. For the CDR3, the DNA is TGTGCCTGGAGTGTAGGACAGGGGAGCACTGAAGCTTTCTTT.

The genes are TRBV10-3 and TRBJ2-3; possibly TRBD1 for D (5 bases). This CDR3 has 17 amino acids. V shed 3 bases and J shed 0 bases, with 16 bases lying between them. From germline, CDR1 is ENHRY and CDR2 SYGVKD. The CDR3 loop is CAISDHDRATSTDTQYF. The CDR3 DNA reads TGTGCCATCAGTGACCACGACAGAGCTACTAGCACAGATACGCAGTATTTT.

J is TRBJ2-2 and V is TRBV6-2 or TRBV6-3; no clear D gene. The CDR3 has 13 residues. Trimming removed 4 bases from V and 6 bases from J, with 9 bases in between. CDR1 MNHEY and CDR2 SVGEGT come from the germline V gene. In nucleotides, the CDR3 is TGTGCCAGCAGTTTCTATCGGGCCGGGGAGCTGTTTTTT. Protein: CASSFYRAGELFF.

CDR3 coding DNA: TGTGCCAGCAGTTCTGACAGGGCACATGGCTACACCTTC. Translated, it gives CASSSDRAHGYTF. V is TRBV28 and J is TRBJ1-2, with TRBD1 matching 7 bases. The junction had 5 bases not matched to a gene; V was cut back by 4 bases and J by 6 bases. Germline V CDR1 and CDR2: MDHEN, SYDVKM. The length of the CDR3 is 13 residues.

The CDR3: CSVEDLAGRWAFF. The CDR3 DNA sequence: TGCAGCGTTGAAGATCTGGCAGGGAGGTGGGCTTTCTTT. The V call is TRBV29-1, the J call TRBJ1-1; D perhaps matches TRBD1 (5 bases). There are 13 residues in the CDR3. V dropped 0 bases and J dropped 11 bases, with 16 bases sitting between them. Germline V lookup: CDR1 SQVTM, CDR2 ANQGSEA.

The chain combines TRBV5-1 with TRBJ1-2; TRBD1 aligns across 9 bases. With V trimmed by 5 bases and J by 4 bases, 9 bases remained unmatched. This CDR3 has 15 amino acids. Germline CDR1 is SGHRS and CDR2 is YFSETQ. CDR3 residues: CASSSRTGAGYGYTF. CDR3 coding DNA: TGCGCCAGCAGTTCCCGGACAGGGGCAGGCTATGGCTACACCTTC.

CDR3 nucleotides: TGCGCCAGCAGCCAAGATTCGTTGGCAGGGCGACGCCTAGATACGCAGTATTTT. Translating it yields CASSQDSLAGRRLDTQYF. The rearrangement links TRBV4-1 to TRBJ2-3, with D perhaps TRBD1 (5 bases). CDR1 is MGHRA, CDR2 YSYEKL, per germline. V lost 0 bases to trimming and J lost 5 bases, with 21 bases between them. The CDR3 runs to 18 residues.

The chain employs TRBV6-5 and TRBJ1-2, with a possible D match to TRBD1 (5 bases). Germline V gene lookup returns CDR1 MNHEY and CDR2 SVGAGI. The CDR3 is 15 residues long. Trimming removed 0 bases at V and 3 bases at J, with 11 bases between. The CDR3, as DNA: TGTGCCAGCAGTTACTCGACAGTTGGGGACTATGGCTACACCTTC. This encodes CASSYSTVGDYGYTF.

The gene calls are TRBV18 and TRBJ2-5, with D maybe TRBD1 (6 bases). Germline lookup yields CDR1 KGHSH and CDR2 LQKENI. V was pared by 3 bases and J by 4 bases, with 18 bases between. The CDR3 spans 16 residues. The CDR3 sequence is CASSPKGVPIGETQYF. CDR3 in DNA: TGTGCCAGCTCACCGAAGGGGGTCCCAATCGGAGAGACCCAGTACTTC.

The rearrangement links TRBV27 to TRBJ1-1, with D maybe TRBD1 (5 bases). This CDR3 region has 15 residues. Germline-derived CDR1 and CDR2 are MNHEY and SMNVEV (reference sequence). V lost 1 base, J lost 5 bases, and 14 bases lay in between. The CDR3 DNA reads TGTGCCAGCAGTTTATTCAGGGCGGGGGGGACTGAAGCTTTCTTT. Translation gives CASSLFRAGGTEAFF.

The chain joins TRBV10-1 to TRBJ2-2; 10 bases are a match to TRBD1. Germline loops: CDR1 WNHNN, CDR2 SYGVQD (reference sequence). The CDR3 is made up of 16 amino acids. V was pared by 1 base and J by 5 bases, with 4 bases of the junction left unmatched. CDR3 sequence reads: CASSELGTGDTGELFF. In DNA form, the CDR3 reads TGCGCCAGCAGTGAGTTAGGGACAGGGGATACCGGGGAGCTGTTTTTT.

The V and J genes are TRBV5-1 and TRBJ2-7; 9 nucleotides match TRBD2. From germline, CDR1 is SGHRS and CDR2 YFSETQ. J was trimmed by 2 bases and V by 7 bases; bases with no gene match: 7. The CDR3 sequence is 14 residues long. In DNA form, the CDR3 reads TGCGCCAGCCAATCGACTAGCGGCACCTACGAGCAGTACTTC. It specifies CASQSTSGTYEQYF.

This sequence joins TRBV13 and TRBJ2-3, with 7 bases that match TRBD2. The CDR3 is made up of 16 amino acids. CDR1 is PRHDT and CDR2 is FYEKMQ in the germline V gene (reference sequence). The V gene end was trimmed by 4 bases and the J gene end by 2 bases; junction bases not matched to a gene: 9. CDR3 DNA: TGTGCCAGCAGCTACCCGGCTAGCGGACTCACAGATACGCAGTATTTT. Protein: CASSYPASGLTDTQYF.

The rearrangement links TRBV4-1 to TRBJ2-1; 11 bases align to TRBD2. The CDR3 length is 19 residues. Germline trimming cut 4 bases from V and 5 bases from J; bases unmatched to any gene: 16. Germline V gene data show CDR1 as MGHRA and CDR2 as YSYEKL. In nucleotides, the CDR3 is TGCGCCAGCAGCCCGCGCCTAGCGGGGGGCCTCGGGCGCAACAATGAGCAGTTCTTC. It yields the protein CASSPRLAGGLGRNNEQFF.

V and J are TRBV28 and TRBJ2-7; D perhaps matches TRBD1 (6 bases). In germline, CDR1 is MDHEN, CDR2 SYDVKM. This CDR3 comprises 15 residues. Trimming cost V 10 bases and J 4 bases, with 23 bases left between them. The CDR3 DNA is TGTGCCATCGAACCGACAGGAAATCGACAGTACGAGCAGTACTTC. Translation gives CAIEPTGNRQYEQYF.

J is TRBJ1-2 and V is TRBV6-5, with D tentatively TRBD1 (6 bases). CDR1 and CDR2 (germline): MNHEY, SVGAGI. The CDR3 is 13 amino acids. Between the trimmed V and J ends, which lost 1 base and 5 bases, there was a span of 8 bases. CDR3 region: CASSYLGAYGYTF. The DNA of the CDR3 is TGTGCCAGCAGTTACTTGGGGGCGTATGGCTACACCTTC.

This rearrangement joins TRBV4-3 to TRBJ1-1; tentative D call: TRBD1 (6 bases). V was clipped by 4 bases and J by 5 bases, with 14 bases between them. This CDR3 spans 14 amino acids. Germline V gene lookup returns CDR1 LGHNA and CDR2 YSLEER. The CDR3 reads CASSPQSDRTEAFF. In DNA, the CDR3 is TGCGCCAGCAGCCCCCAAAGCGACAGGACTGAAGCTTTCTTT.

The chain has TRBV7-3 and TRBJ2-1; TRBD2 aligns across 7 bases. CDR3 length: 16 residues. Germline V gene sequence: CDR1 SGHTA, CDR2 FQGTGA. Trimming cost V 2 bases and J 13 bases; bases outside gene matches: 17. The CDR3 loop reads CASSLGGSPGTNPQFF. The CDR3 DNA is TGTGCCAGCAGCTTAGGCGGGAGCCCGGGTACAAACCCCCAGTTCTTC. The variable domain in full, completed from reference TRBV7-3 and TRBJ2-1, reads GAGVSQTPSNKVTEKGKYVELRCDPISGHTALYWYRQSLGQGPEFLIYFQGTGAADDSGLPNDRFFAVRPEGSVSTLKIQRTERGDSAVYLCASSLGGSPGTNPQFFGPGTRLTVL.

This chain joins TRBV9 and TRBJ2-1; a possible D gene is TRBD1 (5 bases). Trimming pared 7 bases from V and 0 bases from J, leaving 26 bases between. Germline V CDR1 and CDR2: SGDLS, YYNGEE. This CDR3 spans 19 amino acids. CDR3 DNA: TGTGCCAGCGACAGCAGGAGACGGTACCTAGGGGACTCCTACAATGAGCAGTTCTTC. This gives the protein CASDSRRRYLGDSYNEQFF.